Listed here are 17 T cell receptor beta chains from one sample, sequenced in a study of T cell responses to AZD1222 COVID-19 vaccine. Clones were sequenced by immunoSEQ multiplex PCR, and TCRdb holds only the in-frame ones, with some missing. In the table there are around 140,000 clones, nearly 95% of which are singletons. This material consisted of peripheral blood, taken 28 days after the second AZD1222 dose. The receptors originated from an adult who received the AZD1222 COVID-19 vaccine.

J is TRBJ2-1 and V is TRBV7-2, with TRBD1 matching over 8 bases. CDR1 and CDR2 (germline): SGHTA, FQGNSA. After removal of 11 bases from V and 4 bases from J, the junction contained 7 bases not matched to a gene. This CDR3 contains 13 residues. In DNA form, the CDR3 reads TGTGCCCTTGGGACAGGTTTGTACAATGAGCAGTTCTTC. Residues: CALGTGLYNEQFF.

Here the CDR3 reads CASRLTGVGLRSEQYF. Written as DNA, the CDR3 is TGTGCCAGCAGACTAACAGGGGTTGGGCTACGAAGCGAGCAGTACTTC. The V call is TRBV27, the J call TRBJ2-7; 7 bases align to TRBD1. J lost 6 bases, V lost 6 bases, and 17 bases had no gene match. Germline CDR1 and CDR2: MNHEY and SMNVEV (reference sequence). CDR3 length equals 16 residues.

The CDR3 bases are TGTGCCAGCTCTCCGCAAGGAGGCAATCAGCCCCAGCATTTT. Its protein is CASSPQGGNQPQHF. The V and J genes are TRBV18 and TRBJ1-5; D is unclear. Trimming shortened V by 6 bases and J by 2 bases, and 11 bases separated the two germline ends. From germline, CDR1 is KGHSH and CDR2 LQKENI. This CDR3 contains 14 residues. Variable domain in full (rest from reference TRBV18 and TRBJ1-5): NAGVMQNPRHLVRRRGQEARLRCSPMKGHSHVYWYRQLPEEGLKFMVYLQKENIIDESGMPKERFSAEFPKEGPSILRIQQVVRGDSAAYFCASSPQGGNQPQHFGDGTRLSIL.

V is TRBV29-1 and J is TRBJ1-2; D might be TRBD1 (6 bases). The V gene's germline CDR1 is SQVTM and CDR2 ANQGSEA. V lost 7 bases, J lost 7 bases, and 16 bases lay in between. This CDR3 is built from 12 residues. CDR3 bases: TGCAGCGACCGACAGGCCCGTCTTGGCTACACCTTC. The encoded protein is CSDRQARLGYTF.

The chain recombines TRBV6-1 with TRBJ2-1, with 7 bases aligning to TRBD2. This CDR3 has 16 amino acids. V trimming: 2 bases; J trimming: 9 bases; junction bases outside the gene matches: 13. Germline CDR1 is MNHNS and CDR2 is SASEGT. The CDR3 sequence is CASSENRGGYTVEQFF. The CDR3 DNA reads as TGTGCCAGCAGTGAAAACCGGGGAGGGTATACAGTTGAGCAGTTCTTC.

This chain joins TRBV19 and TRBJ2-4; the match to TRBD1 covers 7 bases. Germline CDR1 is LNHDA and CDR2 is SQIVND (reference sequence). The V segment lost 3 bases and the J segment 8 bases; nucleotides outside the gene matches: 7. This CDR3 has 14 amino acids. CDR3 residues: CASSIGDRKDIQYF. The CDR3 bases are TGTGCCAGTAGTATTGGGGACAGAAAGGACATTCAGTACTTC.

This sequence joins TRBV6-5 and TRBJ1-2, with D unresolved. From germline, CDR1 is MNHEY and CDR2 SVGAGI. V lost 6 bases and J lost 10, with 15 bases in between. CDR3 length equals 12 residues. DNA for the CDR3: TGTGCCAGCAGCCCGGGAGGCCCCGTCTACACCTTC. Amino acids: CASSPGGPVYTF.

The chain recombines TRBV2 with TRBJ1-6; D perhaps matches TRBD1 (6 bases). Per germline, CDR1 SNHLY and CDR2 FYNNEI. The length of the CDR3 is 14 residues. The V end was cut by 9 bases, the J end by 7 bases, with 16 bases between. In nucleotides, the CDR3 is TGTGCCAGTGTTGGGGGGCTGGAGAATTCACCCCTCCACTTT. This gives the protein CASVGGLENSPLHF.

The rearrangement links TRBV4-1 to TRBJ2-5; no clear D. The CDR3 extends over 15 amino acids. Germline V gives CDR1 MGHRA, CDR2 YSYEKL. V was pared by 0 bases and J by 2 bases, with 10 bases between. For the CDR3, the DNA is TGCGCCAGCAGCCAAGATTCGGAGCCTCAAGAGACCCAGTACTTC. The encoded protein is CASSQDSEPQETQYF.

The V and J genes are TRBV30 and TRBJ1-2; D remains ambiguous. Trimming removed 1 base at V and 7 bases at J, with 7 bases between. The germline V gene encodes CDR1 GTSNPN and CDR2 SVGIG (reference sequence). CDR3 length equals 11 residues. The CDR3 loop is CAWSEGGGYTF. Written as DNA, the CDR3 is TGTGCCTGGAGTGAAGGCGGTGGCTACACCTTC.

This chain connects TRBV7-9 to TRBJ2-2; maybe TRBD1 (5 bases). This CDR3 contains 14 residues. CDR1 and CDR2 (germline): SEHNR, FQNEAQ (reference sequence). V was clipped by 6 bases and J by 1 base, with 9 bases between them. The chain's CDR3 is CASRPQENTGELFF. Written as DNA, the CDR3 is TGTGCCAGCAGGCCACAGGAGAACACCGGGGAGCTGTTTTTT.

This clone was recorded only once. The chain carries TRBV28 and TRBJ1-5; 7 positions match TRBD1. Per the germline V gene, CDR1 is MDHEN and CDR2 is SYDVKM. This CDR3 spans 15 amino acids. Trimming cost V 8 bases and J 5 bases; bases outside gene matches: 12. For the CDR3, the DNA is TGTGCCAGCCAATACCGGGACAGACGTTATCAGCCCCAGCATTTT. This encodes CASQYRDRRYQPQHF. The variable domain in full, with the rest retrieved from reference TRBV28 and TRBJ1-5, is DVKVTQSSRYLVKRTGEKVFLECVQDMDHENMFWYRQDPGLGLRLIYFSYDVKMKEKGDIPEGYSVSREKKERFSLILESASTNQTSMYLCASQYRDRRYQPQHFGDGTRLSIL.

The genes are TRBV28 and TRBJ1-3; 9 nucleotides line up with TRBD1. After removal of 5 bases from V and 3 bases from J, the junction contained 2 bases not matched to a gene. Per the germline V gene, CDR1 is MDHEN and CDR2 is SYDVKM. CDR3 length: 14 amino acids. The CDR3 sequence is CASSTGGDGNTIYF. The CDR3 DNA reads as TGTGCCAGCAGTACAGGGGGCGATGGAAACACCATATATTTT.

The chain couples TRBV5-6 to TRBJ2-6, with D unresolved. This CDR3 is built from 15 residues. Germline lookup yields CDR1 SGHDT and CDR2 YYEEEE. The V end was cut by 0 bases, the J end by 6 bases, with 10 bases between. The chain's CDR3 is CASSLDSRMANVLTF. As DNA, the CDR3 is TGTGCCAGCAGCTTGGACTCTCGAATGGCCAACGTCCTGACTTTC. Full variable domain (missing parts from reference TRBV5-6 and TRBJ2-6): DAGVTQSPTHLIKTRGQQVTLRCSPKSGHDTVSWYQQALGQGPQFIFQYYEEEERQRGNFPDRFSGHQFPNYSSELNVNALLLGDSALYLCASSLDSRMANVLTFGAGSRLTVL.

J is TRBJ1-3 and V is TRBV9; possibly TRBD1 for D (5 bases). The CDR3 runs 16 residues. Germline V CDR1 and CDR2: SGDLS, YYNGEE. The V and J ends lost 0 bases and 0 bases respectively, with 10 bases between them. Here the CDR3 reads CASSVGDGDSGNTIYF. CDR3 in DNA: TGTGCCAGCAGCGTAGGGGACGGAGACTCTGGAAACACCATATATTTT.

The chain employs TRBV30 and TRBJ1-3, with D perhaps TRBD1 (6 bases). V was clipped by 4 bases and J by 0 bases, with 13 bases between them. The germline CDR1 and CDR2 sequences are GTSNPN and SVGIG (reference sequence). This CDR3 region has 15 residues. The CDR3 region has the DNA TGTGCCTGGACTTTGGACAGTAGCTCTGGAAACACCATATATTTT. It yields the protein CAWTLDSSSGNTIYF.

V and J are TRBV18 and TRBJ1-1, with 11 nucleotides matching TRBD1. J was trimmed by 3 bases and V by 5 bases; bases with no gene match: 2. The germline V gene encodes CDR1 KGHSH and CDR2 LQKENI. The CDR3 totals 14 residues. DNA of the CDR3: TGTGCCAGCTCATCGGGACAGGGGGACACTGAAGCTTTCTTT. This codes for CASSSGQGDTEAFF.